A selection of T cell receptor beta chains follows, all from one sample in a study of human T cells and chemical hapten exposure. A single record per CDR3 protein comes from TCRdb applying MiXCR to the RACE reads. The table records roughly 380,000 distinct CDR3 sequences, around 4.8% of them present only once. The starting material was whole blood, obtained in connection with sensitization to the hapten diphenylcyclopropenone (DPC). These receptors were obtained from a woman between 50 and 59 years old with alopecia areata. Some clones in this sample may be carry-over from other donors' samples. Each CDR3 is given without its conserved first and last residue.

J gene: TRBJ1-1
V gene: TRBV9
CDR3 protein: ASSVDRDRAPEAF

J gene: TRBJ2-3
V gene: TRBV2
CDR3 protein: ARGGTDTQY

J gene: TRBJ2-7
V gene: TRBV7-2
CDR3 protein: ASSPNGQVSYEQY

J gene: TRBJ1-5
V gene: TRBV2
CDR3 protein: ASKREYSNQPQH

J gene: TRBJ1-5
V gene: TRBV6-6
CDR3 protein: ASSYSTGRNQPQH

J gene: TRBJ2-3
V gene: TRBV28
CDR3 protein: ASSLGERERSTDTQY

J gene: TRBJ1-6
V gene: TRBV11-2
CDR3 protein: ASSAIRSDRPNSPLH

J gene: TRBJ2-3
V gene: TRBV7-3
CDR3 protein: ASSFGGTHSPTQY

J gene: TRBJ2-3
V gene: TRBV13
CDR3 protein: ASAFSAASGITDTQY

J gene: TRBJ2-7
V gene: TRBV4-1
CDR3 protein: ASSQELASYEQY

J gene: TRBJ2-1
V gene: TRBV12-3/TRBV12-4
CDR3 protein: ASSWGQRFEQF

J gene: TRBJ2-2
V gene: TRBV5-4
CDR3 protein: ASTPGTSGTGGELF

J gene: TRBJ1-1
V gene: TRBV28
CDR3 protein: ASSLQGSGTTEAF

J gene: TRBJ2-4
V gene: TRBV28
CDR3 protein: ASSFSPTGFDKNIQY

J gene: TRBJ1-2
V gene: TRBV6-5
CDR3 protein: ASSPGQGYYGYT

J gene: TRBJ2-3
V gene: TRBV12-3/TRBV12-4
CDR3 protein: ASSLYGADTQY

J gene: TRBJ1-3
V gene: TRBV4-3
CDR3 protein: ASSQEWISGNTIY

J gene: TRBJ2-3
V gene: TRBV9
CDR3 protein: ASSVGRTGGGTDTQY

J gene: TRBJ2-3
V gene: TRBV6-2/TRBV6-3
CDR3 protein: ASSLGLARGDTQY

J gene: TRBJ1-5
V gene: TRBV20-1
CDR3 protein: SAERAGRSNQPQH

J gene: TRBJ2-5
V gene: TRBV7-9
CDR3 protein: ASSQGDRGQETQY

J gene: TRBJ2-7
V gene: TRBV7-9
CDR3 protein: ASSHPGASSYEQY

J gene: TRBJ2-5
V gene: TRBV6-5
CDR3 protein: ASSYTGLAGETQY

J gene: TRBJ2-1
V gene: TRBV2
CDR3 protein: ASSDGLVPNEQF

J gene: TRBJ1-5
V gene: TRBV6-5
CDR3 protein: ASSQSRDGNQPQH

J gene: TRBJ1-6
V gene: TRBV6-5
CDR3 protein: ASGWGGSLH

J gene: TRBJ1-5
V gene: TRBV7-8
CDR3 protein: ASSAGQGRDQPQH

J gene: TRBJ2-3
V gene: TRBV7-6
CDR3 protein: ASGTIRQTSTDTQY

J gene: TRBJ2-7
V gene: TRBV11-2
CDR3 protein: ASSLEWIAGYEQY

J gene: TRBJ1-1
V gene: TRBV6-4
CDR3 protein: ASSGGQGPRGEAF

J gene: TRBJ2-7
V gene: TRBV12-3/TRBV12-4
CDR3 protein: ASSLRSSYEQY

J gene: TRBJ1-5
V gene: TRBV7-2
CDR3 protein: ASSLAGGSQPQH

J gene: TRBJ2-1
V gene: TRBV6-6
CDR3 protein: ASSYSLRGTGRHEQF

J gene: TRBJ1-2
V gene: TRBV2
CDR3 protein: AKRTGNYGYT

J gene: TRBJ2-1
V gene: TRBV12-3/TRBV12-4
CDR3 protein: ASTPSAKRGEQF

J gene: TRBJ2-5
V gene: TRBV15
CDR3 protein: ATSSDNQETQY

J gene: TRBJ1-2
V gene: TRBV20-1
CDR3 protein: SARDRAIYGYT

J gene: TRBJ1-1
V gene: TRBV5-1
CDR3 protein: ASSPDRAGEAF

J gene: TRBJ2-5
V gene: TRBV6-5
CDR3 protein: ASSGGVRMTQY

J gene: TRBJ2-2
V gene: TRBV28
CDR3 protein: ASSLYPTGELF

J gene: TRBJ1-4
V gene: TRBV12-3/TRBV12-4
CDR3 protein: ASSLGGRRKLF

J gene: TRBJ1-4
V gene: TRBV5-1
CDR3 protein: ASSLDGRTNEKLF

J gene: TRBJ2-4
V gene: TRBV6-6
CDR3 protein: ASSAQGAKNIQY

J gene: TRBJ1-3
V gene: TRBV29-1
CDR3 protein: SVGSYSGNTIY

J gene: TRBJ2-7
V gene: TRBV9
CDR3 protein: ASSVYPTEPLSYEQY

J gene: TRBJ2-3
V gene: TRBV13
CDR3 protein: ASSRPGSDTQY

J gene: TRBJ2-7
V gene: TRBV10-3
CDR3 protein: AIRIGTESYEQY